This record covers a single T cell receptor (beta chain). Method: immunoSEQ multiplex PCR; TCRdb's copy keeps in-frame clones and lacks some. The table lists 70,000 to 95,000 clones, more than 80% of them singletons. These data belong to a study of T cell responses to AZD1222 COVID-19 vaccine. With 5 bases clipped from V and 5 bases from J, the junction kept 21 bases outside the gene matches. Looked up from germline, CDR1 is SGHRS and CDR2 is YFSETQ. This CDR3 is built from 18 residues. V is TRBV5-1 and J is TRBJ2-7; 8 nucleotides align to TRBD2. This specimen was peripheral blood, taken 28 days after the second AZD1222 dose. This TCR was recovered from an adult who received the AZD1222 COVID-19 vaccine. The CDR3 bases are TGCGCCAGCAGAGGCTCCATCAGCGGACCCGGGGGGGATCACGAGCAGTACTTC. As protein: CASRGSISGPGGDHEQYF.